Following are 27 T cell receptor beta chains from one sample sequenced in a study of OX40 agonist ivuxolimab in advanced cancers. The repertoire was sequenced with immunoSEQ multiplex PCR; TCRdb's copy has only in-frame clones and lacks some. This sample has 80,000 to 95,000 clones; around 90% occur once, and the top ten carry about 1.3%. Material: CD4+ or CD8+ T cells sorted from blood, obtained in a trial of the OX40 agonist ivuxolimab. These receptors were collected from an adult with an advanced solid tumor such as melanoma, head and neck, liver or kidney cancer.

The CDR3 DNA sequence: TGTGCCAGCAGCGTAGCCGTCCAAGAGACCCAGTACTTC. Its translation: CASSVAVQETQYF. V and J are TRBV9 and TRBJ2-5; no clear D gene. V gave up 0 bases and J gave up 1 base, with 4 bases separating them. Germline V gene sequence: CDR1 SGDLS, CDR2 YYNGEE. This CDR3 contains 13 residues.

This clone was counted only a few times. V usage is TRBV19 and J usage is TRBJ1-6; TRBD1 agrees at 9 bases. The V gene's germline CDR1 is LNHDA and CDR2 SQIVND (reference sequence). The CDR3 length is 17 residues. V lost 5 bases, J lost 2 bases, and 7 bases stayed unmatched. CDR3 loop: CASSYSGTGTYNSPLHF. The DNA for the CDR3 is TGTGCCAGTAGTTACTCCGGGACAGGGACCTATAATTCACCCCTCCACTTT.

CDR3 sequence reads: CASSFPGGKGYGYTF. The CDR3 nucleotides are TGTGCCAGCAGCTTTCCAGGGGGAAAAGGCTATGGCTACACCTTC. The chain carries TRBV7-2 and TRBJ1-2; TRBD1 agrees at 7 bases. CDR1 is SGHTA and CDR2 is FQGNSA in the germline V gene. V lost 3 bases and J lost 4; bases outside the gene matches: 8. The CDR3 consists of 15 residues.

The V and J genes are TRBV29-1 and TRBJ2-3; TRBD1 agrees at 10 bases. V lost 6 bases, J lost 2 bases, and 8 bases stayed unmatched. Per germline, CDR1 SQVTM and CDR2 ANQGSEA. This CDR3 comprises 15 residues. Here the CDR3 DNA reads TGCAGCGTCTCGGGACAGGGGCCCCTCACAGATACGCAGTATTTT. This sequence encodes CSVSGQGPLTDTQYF.

The DNA of the CDR3 is TGCGCCAGCAGCCAAGGTAAGGTAGACCGCGAGTTGTACACAGATACGCAGTATTTT. This sequence encodes CASSQGKVDRELYTDTQYF. V and J are TRBV4-1 and TRBJ2-3; D is undetermined. The V and J ends lost 1 base and 2 bases respectively, with 22 bases between them. This CDR3 has 19 residues. Germline values: CDR1 MGHRA, CDR2 YSYEKL.

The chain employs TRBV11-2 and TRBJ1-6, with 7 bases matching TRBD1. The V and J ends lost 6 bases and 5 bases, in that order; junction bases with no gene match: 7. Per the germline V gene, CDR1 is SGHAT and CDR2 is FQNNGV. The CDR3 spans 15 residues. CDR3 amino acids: CASSPTGNNNSPLHF. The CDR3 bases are TGTGCCAGCAGTCCGACAGGGAACAATAATTCACCCCTCCACTTT.

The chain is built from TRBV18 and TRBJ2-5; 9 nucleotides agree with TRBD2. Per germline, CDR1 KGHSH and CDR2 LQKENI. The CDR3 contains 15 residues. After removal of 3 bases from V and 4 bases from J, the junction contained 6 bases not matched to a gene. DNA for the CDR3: TGTGCCAGCTCACCGACGACTAGCGGTAGAGAGACCCAGTACTTC. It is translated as CASSPTTSGRETQYF.

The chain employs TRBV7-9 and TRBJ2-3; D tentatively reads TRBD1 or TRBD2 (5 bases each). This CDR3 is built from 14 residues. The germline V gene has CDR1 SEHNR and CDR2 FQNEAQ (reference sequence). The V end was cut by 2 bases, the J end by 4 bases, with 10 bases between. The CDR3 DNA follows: TGTGCCAGCAGCTTAAACGGGGCTGCAGATACGCAGTATTTT. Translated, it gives CASSLNGAADTQYF.

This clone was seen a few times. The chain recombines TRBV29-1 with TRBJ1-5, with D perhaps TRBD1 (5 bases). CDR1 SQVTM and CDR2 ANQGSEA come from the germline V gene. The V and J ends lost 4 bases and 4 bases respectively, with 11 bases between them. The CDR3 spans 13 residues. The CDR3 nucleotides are TGCAGCGTTGGGCCGGGGGGAAATCAGCCCCAGCATTTT. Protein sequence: CSVGPGGNQPQHF.

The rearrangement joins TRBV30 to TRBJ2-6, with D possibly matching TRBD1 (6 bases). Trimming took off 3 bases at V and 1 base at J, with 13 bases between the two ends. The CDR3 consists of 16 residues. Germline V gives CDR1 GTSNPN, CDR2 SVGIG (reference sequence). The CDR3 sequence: CAWRKVGASGANVLTF. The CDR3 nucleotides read TGTGCCTGGAGAAAGGTGGGGGCGTCTGGGGCCAACGTCCTGACTTTC.

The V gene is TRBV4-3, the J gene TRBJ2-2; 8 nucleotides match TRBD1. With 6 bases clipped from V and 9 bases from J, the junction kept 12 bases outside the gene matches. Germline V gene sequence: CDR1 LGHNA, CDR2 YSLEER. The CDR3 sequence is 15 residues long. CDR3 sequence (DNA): TGCGCCAGCAGTTCGAGTACAGGGGGTAAGCGGGAGCTGTTTTTT. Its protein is CASSSSTGGKRELFF.

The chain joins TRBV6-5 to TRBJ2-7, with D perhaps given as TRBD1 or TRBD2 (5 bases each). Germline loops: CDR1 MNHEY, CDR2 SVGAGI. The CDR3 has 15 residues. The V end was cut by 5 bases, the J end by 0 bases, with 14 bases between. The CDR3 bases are TGTGCCAGCAGTCGAGGGACCGAGAGCTCCTACGAGCAGTACTTC. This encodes CASSRGTESSYEQYF.

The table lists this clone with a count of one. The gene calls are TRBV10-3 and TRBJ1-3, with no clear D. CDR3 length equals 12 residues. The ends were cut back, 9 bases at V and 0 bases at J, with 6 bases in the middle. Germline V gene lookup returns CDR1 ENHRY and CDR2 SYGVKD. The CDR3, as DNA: TGTGCCATTGCGAGCTCTGGAAACACCATATATTTT. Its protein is CAIASSGNTIYF.

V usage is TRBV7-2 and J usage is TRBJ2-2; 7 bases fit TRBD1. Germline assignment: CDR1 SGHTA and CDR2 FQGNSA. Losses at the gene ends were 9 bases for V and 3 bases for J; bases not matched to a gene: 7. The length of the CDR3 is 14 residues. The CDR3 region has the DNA TGTGCCAGTTTGACAGGGTTATACACCGGGGAGCTGTTTTTT. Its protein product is CASLTGLYTGELFF. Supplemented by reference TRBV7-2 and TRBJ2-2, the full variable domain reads GAGVSQSPSNKVTEKGKDVELRCDPISGHTALYWYRQSLGQGLEFLIYFQGNSAPDKSGLPSDRFSAERTGGSVSTLTIQRTQQEDSAVYLCASLTGLYTGELFFGEGSRLTVL.

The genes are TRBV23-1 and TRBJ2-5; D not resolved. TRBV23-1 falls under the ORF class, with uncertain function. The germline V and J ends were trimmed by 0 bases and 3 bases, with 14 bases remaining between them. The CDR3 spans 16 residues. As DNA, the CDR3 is TGCGCCAGCAGTCAATCTTCCCTGTTGGAAAAAGAGACCCAGTACTTC. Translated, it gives CASSQSSLLEKETQYF.

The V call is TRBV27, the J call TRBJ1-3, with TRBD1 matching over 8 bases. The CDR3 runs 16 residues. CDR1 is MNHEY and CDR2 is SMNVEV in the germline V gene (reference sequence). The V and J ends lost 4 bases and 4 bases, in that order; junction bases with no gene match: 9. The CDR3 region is CASSSLDREKGNTIYF. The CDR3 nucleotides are TGTGCCAGCAGTTCCCTGGACAGGGAAAAAGGAAACACCATATATTTT.

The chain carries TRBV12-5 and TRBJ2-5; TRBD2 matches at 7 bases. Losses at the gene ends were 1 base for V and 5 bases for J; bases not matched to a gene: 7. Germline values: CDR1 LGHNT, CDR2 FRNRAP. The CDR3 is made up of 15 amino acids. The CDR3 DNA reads TGTGCTAGTGGTTTGGGTGCGGGAGAGCGGGAGACCCAGTACTTC. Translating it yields CASGLGAGERETQYF. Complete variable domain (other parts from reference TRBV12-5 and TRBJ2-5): DARVTQTPRHKVTEMGQEVTMRCQPILGHNTVFWYRQTMMQGLELLAYFRNRAPLDDSGMPKDRFSAEMPDATLATLKIQPSEPRDSAVYFCASGLGAGERETQYFGPGTRLLVL.

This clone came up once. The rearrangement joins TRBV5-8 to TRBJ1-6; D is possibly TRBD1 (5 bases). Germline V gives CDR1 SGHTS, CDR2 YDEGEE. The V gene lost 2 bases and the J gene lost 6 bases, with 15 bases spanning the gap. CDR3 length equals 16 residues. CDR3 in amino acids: CASSFLLGQVNSPLHF. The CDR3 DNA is TGTGCCAGCAGCTTTCTCCTTGGACAAGTTAATTCACCCCTCCACTTT.

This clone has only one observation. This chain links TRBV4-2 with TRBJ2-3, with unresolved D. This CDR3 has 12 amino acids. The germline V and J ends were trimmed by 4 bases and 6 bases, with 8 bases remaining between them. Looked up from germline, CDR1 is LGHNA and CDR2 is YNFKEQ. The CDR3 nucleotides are TGTGCCAGCAGCCTCCGCCCCGATACGCAGTATTTT. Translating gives CASSLRPDTQYF.

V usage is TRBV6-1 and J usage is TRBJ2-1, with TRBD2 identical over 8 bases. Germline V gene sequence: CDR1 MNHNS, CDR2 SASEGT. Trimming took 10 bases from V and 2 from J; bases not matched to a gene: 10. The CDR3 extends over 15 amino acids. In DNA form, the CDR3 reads TGTGCCACTCGGGGGGGTGGGCTGGCCTACAATGAGCAGTTCTTC. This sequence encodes CATRGGGLAYNEQFF.

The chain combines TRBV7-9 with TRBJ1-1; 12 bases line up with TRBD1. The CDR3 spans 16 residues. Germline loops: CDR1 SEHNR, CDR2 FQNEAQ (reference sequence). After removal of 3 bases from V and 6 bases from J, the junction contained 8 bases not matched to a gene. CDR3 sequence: CASSFGTGGGFAEAFF. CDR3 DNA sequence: TGTGCCAGCAGCTTCGGGACAGGGGGCGGATTCGCTGAAGCTTTCTTT.

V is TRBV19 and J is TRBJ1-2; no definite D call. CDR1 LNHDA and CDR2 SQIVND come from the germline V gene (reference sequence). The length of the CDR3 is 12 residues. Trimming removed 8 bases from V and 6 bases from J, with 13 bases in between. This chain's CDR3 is CASGPLGNGYTF. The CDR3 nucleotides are TGTGCCAGTGGCCCTTTGGGGAATGGCTACACCTTC.

DNA for the CDR3: TGTGCCAGCAGCGGGGGCGGGACAGGGGTCACCGGGGAGCTGTTTTTT. This encodes CASSGGGTGVTGELFF. The rearrangement links TRBV9 to TRBJ2-2, with TRBD1 identical over 10 bases. Germline values: CDR1 SGDLS, CDR2 YYNGEE. The CDR3 consists of 16 residues. Trimming removed 3 bases from V and 4 bases from J; junction bases left unmatched: 6.

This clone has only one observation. The DNA of the CDR3 is TGTGCCAGCAGTCGGACCGGGACTAACAATGAGCAGTTCTTC. The encoded protein is CASSRTGTNNEQFF. The genes are TRBV6-4 and TRBJ2-1, with TRBD2 matching 7 bases. Per germline, CDR1 MRHNA and CDR2 SNTAGT. V lost 5 bases, J lost 5 bases, and 6 bases stayed unmatched. The CDR3 covers 14 residues.

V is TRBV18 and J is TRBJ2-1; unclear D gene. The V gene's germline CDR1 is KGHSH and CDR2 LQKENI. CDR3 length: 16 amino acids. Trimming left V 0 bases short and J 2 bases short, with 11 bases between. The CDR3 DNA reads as TGTGCCAGCTCACCACCGGCGGCCCGCCCCTACAATGAGCAGTTCTTC. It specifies CASSPPAARPYNEQFF.

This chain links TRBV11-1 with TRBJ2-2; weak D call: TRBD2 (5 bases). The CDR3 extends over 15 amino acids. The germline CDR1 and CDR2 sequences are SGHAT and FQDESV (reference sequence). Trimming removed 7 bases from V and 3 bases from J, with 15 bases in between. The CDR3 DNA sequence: TGTGCCAGCAACCCACCAGGAGGTTACACCGGGGAGCTGTTTTTT. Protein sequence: CASNPPGGYTGELFF.

For the CDR3, the DNA is TGCGCCAGCAGCCAAGAGGGGGCGGGCTATGGCTACACCTTC. Translating gives CASSQEGAGYGYTF. The gene calls are TRBV4-3 and TRBJ1-2, with D tentatively TRBD1 (6 bases). V lost 0 bases and J 4 bases, leaving 9 bases between the germline ends. CDR3 size: 14 residues. CDR1 and CDR2 (germline): LGHNA, YSLEER.